The 10 T cell receptor beta chains presented below share a single source sample, sequenced in a study of blood T cell repertoires in COVID-19. Method: immunoSEQ multiplex PCR; TCRdb's copy keeps in-frame clones and lacks some. The top ten clones hold 6.5% of a sample with around 370,000 clones, roughly 90% of them seen once. The sample taken for sequencing was peripheral blood. These receptors all come from a man between 18 and 35 years old with active or convalescent COVID-19.

The genes are TRBV28 and TRBJ2-1, with 9 positions matching TRBD2. The length of the CDR3 is 16 residues. Germline values: CDR1 MDHEN, CDR2 SYDVKM. The trim removed 1 base at V and 0 bases at J, leaving 1 base unmatched. CDR3 protein: CASSLYSGSSYNEQFF. DNA for the CDR3: TGTGCCAGCAGTTTATATAGCGGGAGCTCCTACAATGAGCAGTTCTTC.

In the case of this clone: Additional DNA sequences in this sample encode the identical CDR3. This chain uses TRBV28 with TRBJ1-5; no firm D call. The CDR3 consists of 15 residues. Germline CDR1 is MDHEN and CDR2 is SYDVKM. With 3 bases removed from V and 2 bases from J, the gap between germline ends came to 11 bases. CDR3 region: CASSLYGVGNQPQHF. The CDR3 DNA sequence: TGTGCCAGCAGTTTGTACGGGGTGGGCAATCAGCCCCAGCATTTT.

This clone was found many times. The chain joins TRBV3-1 (or the pseudogene TRBV3-2) to TRBJ2-7, with D possibly TRBD2 on 5 matching bases. Germline-derived CDR1 and CDR2 are LGHDT and YNNKEL (reference sequence). The CDR3 loop spans 15 amino acids. V was clipped by 1 base and J by 6 bases, with 16 bases between them. In DNA, the CDR3 is TGTGCCAGCAGCCAAGGTGCGGGCCCCGCTGCCGAGCAGTACTTC. This codes for CASSQGAGPAAEQYF.

This chain links TRBV5-4 with TRBJ1-6, with 8 nucleotides matching TRBD1. The CDR3 is 14 residues long. Trimming at V came to 3 bases and at J to 10 bases, leaving 6 bases not matched to a gene. CDR1 is SGHNT, CDR2 YYREEE, per germline (reference sequence). The CDR3 sequence: CASSWGTGLSPLHF. CDR3 in DNA: TGTGCCAGCAGCTGGGGGACAGGCCTCTCACCCCTCCACTTT.

The CDR3 is CASSKDREIANEKLFF. The CDR3 DNA reads as TGTGCCAGCAGCAAAGACAGGGAGATCGCTAATGAAAAACTGTTTTTT. The rearrangement uses TRBV13 and TRBJ1-4; 7 bases align to TRBD1. The CDR3 extends over 16 amino acids. J was trimmed by 3 bases and V by 5 bases; bases with no gene match: 9. Germline-derived CDR1 and CDR2 are PRHDT and FYEKMQ (reference sequence).

This chain links TRBV21-1 with TRBJ2-4; no DNA check was done on the table's D call, TRBD2. TRBV21-1 represents a pseudogene. This CDR3 comprises 17 residues. The CDR3 sequence is CASSPRWVAGAKNIQYF. CDR3 in DNA: TGTGCCAGCAGCCCACGGTGGGTAGCGGGAGCCAAAAACATTCAGTACTTC.

The chain has TRBV30 and TRBJ1-2; D remains ambiguous. V dropped 4 bases and J dropped 0 bases, with 9 bases sitting between them. The germline CDR1 and CDR2 sequences are GTSNPN and SVGIG (reference sequence). CDR3 size: 13 residues. In nucleotides, the CDR3 is TGTGCCTGGATGCGGTCAGCTAACTATGGCTACACCTTC. Its protein is CAWMRSANYGYTF.

The V gene is TRBV27, the J gene TRBJ1-5, with D uncertain. The CDR3 is made up of 17 amino acids. Trimming pared 4 bases from V and 0 bases from J, leaving 16 bases between. Per the germline V gene, CDR1 is MNHEY and CDR2 is SMNVEV (reference sequence). The chain's CDR3 is CASSYQYSEYSNQPQHF. In nucleotides, the CDR3 is TGTGCCAGCAGTTATCAATATTCTGAGTATAGCAATCAGCCCCAGCATTTT.

This clone was seen once. The genes are TRBV28 and TRBJ2-2, with D perhaps TRBD2 (6 bases). The length of the CDR3 is 17 residues. From germline, CDR1 is MDHEN and CDR2 SYDVKM. Trimming left V 7 bases short and J 1 base short, with 19 bases between. The CDR3 here is CASNQLKEGLNTGELFF. CDR3 sequence (DNA): TGTGCCAGCAACCAGCTCAAGGAGGGATTGAACACCGGGGAGCTGTTTTTT.

This clone was detected once. The V gene is TRBV6-5, the J gene TRBJ2-7, with 7 nucleotides matching TRBD2. Trimming took 10 bases from V and 4 from J; bases not matched to a gene: 4. The germline gives CDR1 MNHEY, CDR2 SVGAGI. CDR3 size: 11 residues. The CDR3 is CATVGGYEQYF. The CDR3 bases are TGTGCCACCGTGGGGGGGTACGAGCAGTACTTC.